Described below is a single T cell receptor (beta chain) sequence and its context. The antigen is undetermined. This CDR3 is 13 amino acids long. Trimming cost V 8 bases and J 5 bases, with 15 bases left between them. CDR1 and CDR2 from the germline V gene are MNHNY and SVGAGI (reference sequence). Libraries were made from TCR beta cDNA, and they carried unique molecular identifiers. Input populations of about 0.85 to 11 million T cells gave rise to about 480,000 cDNA molecules. Each CDR3 protein is one row after TCRdb ran MiXCR on the PCR reads. Of around 400,000 distinct CDR3 sequences in the sample, over 30% were seen once. The sample is drawn from a study of post-analysis software for immune sequencing data. Overall study: Relapsing-remitting, secondary progressive and progressive-relapsing multiple sclerosis courses were included. Study results and caveats: Multiple sclerosis patients showed significantly lower normalized Chao1 diversity than controls did. TRBV5-6, TRBV5-1 and TRBV20-1 were among four or five TRBV segments more frequent in patients than controls. Batch-matched samples strongly co-clustered by F measure.

The genes are TRBV6-6 and TRBJ1-2, with D possibly TRBD1 on 5 matching bases. This clonotype was obtained from a girl aged 2 to 9 with multiple sclerosis. The sample comprised blood. The CDR3 nucleotides are TGTGCCAGCTCACGGGGGTCCCAATATGGCTACACCTTC. Its translation is CASSRGSQYGYTF.